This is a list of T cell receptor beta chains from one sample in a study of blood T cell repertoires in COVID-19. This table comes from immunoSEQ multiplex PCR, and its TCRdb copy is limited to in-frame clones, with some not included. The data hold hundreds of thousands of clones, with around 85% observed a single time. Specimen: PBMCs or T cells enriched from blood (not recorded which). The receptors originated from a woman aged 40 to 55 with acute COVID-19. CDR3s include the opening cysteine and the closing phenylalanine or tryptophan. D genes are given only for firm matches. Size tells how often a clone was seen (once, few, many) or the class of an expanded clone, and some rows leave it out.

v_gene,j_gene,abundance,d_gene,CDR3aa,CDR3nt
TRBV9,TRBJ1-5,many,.,CASSVTGTNQPQHF,TGTGCCAGCAGCGTAACAGGGACCAATCAGCCCCAGCATTTT
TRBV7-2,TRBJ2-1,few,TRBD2,CASSLSSRGLAYDEQFF,TGTGCCAGCAGCTTATCTAGTAGGGGACTAGCATACGATGAGCAGTTCTTC
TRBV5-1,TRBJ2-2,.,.,CASSFIILAGNTGELFF,TGCGCCAGCAGCTTTATCATCTTGGCGGGGAACACCGGGGAGCTGTTTTTT
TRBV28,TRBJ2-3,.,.,CASSLTGPSTDTQYF,TGTGCCAGCAGTTTAACAGGCCCTAGCACAGATACGCAGTATTTT
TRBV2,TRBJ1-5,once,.,CASSETQMGNQPQHF,TGTGCCAGCAGTGAGACTCAGATGGGCAATCAGCCCCAGCATTTT
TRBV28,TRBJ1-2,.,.,CASRPLRGGYGYTF,TGTGCCAGCAGGCCTTTGAGGGGGGGTTATGGCTACACCTTC
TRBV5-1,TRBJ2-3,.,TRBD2,CASSLDGPPAGADTQYF,TGCGCCAGCAGCTTGGACGGGCCTCCCGCGGGGGCAGATACGCAGTATTTT
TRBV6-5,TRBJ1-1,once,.,CASSQGPAANTEAFF,TGTGCCAGCAGTCAGGGCCCCGCGGCCAACACTGAAGCTTTCTTT
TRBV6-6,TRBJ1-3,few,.,CASSPAARAGQGNTIYF,TGTGCCAGCAGTCCCGCGGCGCGGGCCGGCCAAGGAAACACCATATATTTT
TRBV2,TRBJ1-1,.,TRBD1,CASRSGQVGRNTEAFF,TGTGCCAGCAGATCGGGACAGGTGGGGAGGAACACTGAAGCTTTCTTT
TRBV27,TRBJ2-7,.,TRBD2,CASSSSGKYEQYF,TGTGCCAGCAGTTCTAGCGGGAAATACGAGCAGTACTTC
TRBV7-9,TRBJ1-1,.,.,CASSLVEATVAFF,TGTGCCAGCAGCTTAGTCGAGGCGACCGTGGCTTTCTTT
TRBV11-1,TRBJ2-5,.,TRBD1,CASSSDREVGETQYF,TGTGCCAGCAGCTCCGACAGGGAAGTAGGGGAGACCCAGTACTTC
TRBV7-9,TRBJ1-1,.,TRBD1,CASSPSRGRLGTEAFF,TGTGCCAGCAGCCCCTCAAGGGGGCGCCTGGGCACTGAAGCTTTCTTT
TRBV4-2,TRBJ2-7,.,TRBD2,CASSQESSGRAYEQYF,TGTGCCAGCAGCCAAGAGTCTAGCGGGAGGGCCTACGAGCAGTACTTC
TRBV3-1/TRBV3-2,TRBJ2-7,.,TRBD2,CASSPLLAGGPTSYEQYF,TGTGCCAGCAGCCCACTACTAGCGGGAGGGCCCACTTCCTACGAGCAGTACTTC
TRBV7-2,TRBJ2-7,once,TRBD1,CASSLGDRRQQYF,TGTGCCAGCAGCTTGGGGGACAGGCGTCAGCAGTACTTC
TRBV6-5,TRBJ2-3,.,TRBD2,CASSFGTSGSTDTQYF,TGTGCCAGCAGTTTTGGGACTAGCGGGAGCACAGATACGCAGTATTTT
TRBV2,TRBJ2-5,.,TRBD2,CASSAGTSVSETQYF,TGTGCCAGCAGCGCCGGGACTAGCGTTAGTGAGACCCAGTACTTC
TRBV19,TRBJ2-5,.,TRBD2,CASKSSGRTTGETQYF,TGTGCCAGCAAGTCCAGCGGGAGGACCACCGGTGAGACCCAGTACTTC
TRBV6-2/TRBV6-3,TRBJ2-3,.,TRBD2,CASSMTSGISNTQYF,TGTGCCAGCAGTATGACTAGCGGGATTTCGAATACGCAGTATTTT
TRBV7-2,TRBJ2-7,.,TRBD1,CASSYPGTAYEQYF,TGTGCCAGCAGCTACCCCGGGACAGCTTACGAGCAGTACTTC
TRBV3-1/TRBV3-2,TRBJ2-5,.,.,CASSQQIQETQYF,TGTGCCAGCAGCCAACAGATACAAGAGACCCAGTACTTC
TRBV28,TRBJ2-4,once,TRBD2,CASRLTGGRASGENIQYF,TGTGCCAGCAGACTTACTGGCGGGAGGGCCTCAGGCGAAAACATTCAGTACTTC
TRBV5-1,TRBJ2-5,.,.,CASGRDSRQETQYF,TGCGCCAGCGGCCGGGACTCTCGTCAAGAGACCCAGTACTTC
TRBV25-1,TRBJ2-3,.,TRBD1,CASSPTGASGDTQYF,TGTGCCAGCAGCCCGACAGGGGCGTCGGGAGATACGCAGTATTTT
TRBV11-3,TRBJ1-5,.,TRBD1,CASSLQGDRGKNSNQPQHF,TGTGCCAGCAGCTTACAGGGGGACAGGGGGAAAAATAGCAATCAGCCCCAGCATTTT
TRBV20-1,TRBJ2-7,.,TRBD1,CSASRGQGTYEQYF,TGCAGTGCTAGTAGGGGACAGGGAACCTACGAGCAGTACTTC
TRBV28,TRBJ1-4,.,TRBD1,CASSFGQGGLTNEKLFF,TGTGCCAGCAGTTTTGGACAGGGCGGGTTGACTAATGAAAAACTGTTTTTT
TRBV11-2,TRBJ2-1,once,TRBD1,CASSSHRGSLSSYNEQFF,TGTGCCAGCAGCTCGCACAGGGGGAGCCTAAGCTCCTACAATGAGCAGTTCTTC
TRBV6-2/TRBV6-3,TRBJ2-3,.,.,CASSIVRADTQYF,TGTGCCAGCAGTATAGTCCGCGCCGATACGCAGTATTTT
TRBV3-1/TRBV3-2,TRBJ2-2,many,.,CASSQWGRTPTTGELFF,TGTGCCAGCAGCCAATGGGGGAGGACCCCCACCACCGGGGAGCTGTTTTTT
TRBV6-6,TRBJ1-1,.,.,CASSYTPRGGRGEAFF,TGTGCCAGCAGTTATACCCCCCGGGGGGGGCGCGGTGAAGCTTTCTTT
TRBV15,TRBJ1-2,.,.,CATSGGNVFLDGYTF,TGTGCCACCAGCGGGGGCAATGTATTTTTGGATGGCTACACCTTC
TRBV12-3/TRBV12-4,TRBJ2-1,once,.,CASTGDSYNEQFF,TGTGCCAGCACCGGAGACAGTTACAATGAGCAGTTCTTC
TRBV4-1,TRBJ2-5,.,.,CASSQAPTGMKAQETQYF,TGCGCCAGCAGCCAAGCCCCTACGGGGATGAAGGCGCAAGAGACCCAGTACTTC
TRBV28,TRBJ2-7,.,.,CASSLVAVSSYEQYF,TGTGCCAGCAGTTTAGTAGCGGTAAGCTCCTACGAGCAGTACTTC
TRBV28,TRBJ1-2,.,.,CASSLQSTGNYGYTF,TGTGCCAGCAGCCTTCAATCAACAGGGAACTATGGCTACACCTTC
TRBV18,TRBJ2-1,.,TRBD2,CASSPLGSGKAEQFF,TGTGCCAGCTCACCCTTAGGCAGCGGGAAGGCTGAGCAGTTCTTC
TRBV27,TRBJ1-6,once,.,CASSSTGSLNSPLHF,TGTGCCAGCAGTTCGACAGGCTCATTGAATTCACCCCTCCACTTT
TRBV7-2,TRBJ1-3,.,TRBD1,CASSLVPPGTAGNTIYF,TGTGCCAGCAGCTTAGTTCCGCCCGGGACAGCTGGAAACACCATATATTTT
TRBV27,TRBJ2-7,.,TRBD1,CASSQEGQRSYEQYF,TGTGCCAGCAGTCAAGAGGGACAGCGATCCTACGAGCAGTACTTC